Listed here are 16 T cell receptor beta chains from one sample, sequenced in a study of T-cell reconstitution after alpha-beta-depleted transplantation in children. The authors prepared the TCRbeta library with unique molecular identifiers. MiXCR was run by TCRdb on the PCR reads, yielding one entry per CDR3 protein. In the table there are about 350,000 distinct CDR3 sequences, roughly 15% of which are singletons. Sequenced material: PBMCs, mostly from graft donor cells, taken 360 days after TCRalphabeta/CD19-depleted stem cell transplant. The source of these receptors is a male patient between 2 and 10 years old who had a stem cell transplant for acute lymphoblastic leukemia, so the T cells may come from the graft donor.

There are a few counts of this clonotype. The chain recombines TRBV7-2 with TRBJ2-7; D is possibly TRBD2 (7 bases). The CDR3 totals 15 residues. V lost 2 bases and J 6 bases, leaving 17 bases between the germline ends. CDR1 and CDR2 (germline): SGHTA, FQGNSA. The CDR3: CASSLLGGALSEQYF. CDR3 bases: TGTGCCAGCAGCTTACTGGGGGGGGCGCTCTCCGAGCAGTACTTC.

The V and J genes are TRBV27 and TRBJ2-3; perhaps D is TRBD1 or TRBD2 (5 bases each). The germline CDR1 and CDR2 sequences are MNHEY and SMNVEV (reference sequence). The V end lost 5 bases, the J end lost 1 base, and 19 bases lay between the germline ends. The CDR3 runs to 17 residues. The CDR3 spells CASSPISLGRGTDTQYF. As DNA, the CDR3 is TGTGCCAGCAGTCCAATCAGCTTGGGACGGGGCACAGATACGCAGTATTTT.

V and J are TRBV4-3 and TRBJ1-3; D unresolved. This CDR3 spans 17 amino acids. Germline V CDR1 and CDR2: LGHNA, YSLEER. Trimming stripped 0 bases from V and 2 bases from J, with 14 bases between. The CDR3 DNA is TGCGCCAGCAGCCAAGACAGGCTCGCTTTGACTGGAAACACCATATATTTT. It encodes CASSQDRLALTGNTIYF.

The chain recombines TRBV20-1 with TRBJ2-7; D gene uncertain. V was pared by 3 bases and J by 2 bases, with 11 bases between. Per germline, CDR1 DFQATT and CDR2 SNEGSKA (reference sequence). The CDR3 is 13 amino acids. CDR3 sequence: CSARVSFAYEQYF. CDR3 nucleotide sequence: TGCAGTGCTAGGGTCTCATTTGCCTACGAGCAGTACTTC.

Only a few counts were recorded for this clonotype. The CDR3 sequence: CASSSLGGTVNTEAFF. In DNA, the CDR3 is TGCGCCAGCAGCTCCCTGGGGGGGACAGTGAACACTGAAGCTTTCTTT. This chain connects TRBV5-1 to TRBJ1-1, with 7 bases that match TRBD1. Germline V gene data show CDR1 as SGHRS and CDR2 as YFSETQ. The CDR3 loop spans 16 amino acids. Trimming took 3 bases from V and 0 from J; bases not matched to a gene: 8.

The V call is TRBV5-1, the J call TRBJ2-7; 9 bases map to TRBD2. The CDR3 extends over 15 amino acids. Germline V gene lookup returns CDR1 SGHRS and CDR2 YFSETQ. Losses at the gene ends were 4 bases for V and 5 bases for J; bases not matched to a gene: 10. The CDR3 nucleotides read TGCGCCAGCAGCCTTGTGGCGGGAGGGCCCGACGAGCAGTACTTC. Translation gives CASSLVAGGPDEQYF.

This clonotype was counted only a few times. CDR3 amino acids: CASSYEGRDFYGYTF. The CDR3 DNA is TGTGCCAGCAGTTACGAAGGCAGGGATTTCTATGGCTACACCTTC. V usage is TRBV6-2 or TRBV6-3 and J usage is TRBJ1-2; a weak D match, TRBD1 (5 bases). Germline V gives CDR1 MNHEY, CDR2 SVGEGT. Between the trimmed V and J ends, which lost 2 bases and 4 bases, there was a span of 14 bases. The CDR3 extends over 15 amino acids.

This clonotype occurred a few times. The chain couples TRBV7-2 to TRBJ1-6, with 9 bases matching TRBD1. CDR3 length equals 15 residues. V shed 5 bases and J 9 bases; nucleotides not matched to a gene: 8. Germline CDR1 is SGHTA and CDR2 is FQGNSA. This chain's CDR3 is CASSISGTGTSPLHF. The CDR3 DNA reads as TGTGCCAGCAGCATAAGCGGGACAGGGACTTCACCCCTCCACTTT.

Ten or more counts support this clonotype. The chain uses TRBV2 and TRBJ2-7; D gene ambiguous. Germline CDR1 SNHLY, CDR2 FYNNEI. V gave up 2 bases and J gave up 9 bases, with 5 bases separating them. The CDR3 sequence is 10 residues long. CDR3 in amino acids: CASSENWQYF. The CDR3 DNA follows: TGTGCCAGCAGTGAAAATTGGCAGTACTTC.

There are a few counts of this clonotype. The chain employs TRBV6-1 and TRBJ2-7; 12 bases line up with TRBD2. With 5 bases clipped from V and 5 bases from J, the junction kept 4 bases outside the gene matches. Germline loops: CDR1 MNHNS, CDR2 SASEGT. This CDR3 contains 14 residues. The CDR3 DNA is TGTGCCAGCAGTCCTAGCGGGAGGGCTAACGAGCAGTACTTC. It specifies CASSPSGRANEQYF.

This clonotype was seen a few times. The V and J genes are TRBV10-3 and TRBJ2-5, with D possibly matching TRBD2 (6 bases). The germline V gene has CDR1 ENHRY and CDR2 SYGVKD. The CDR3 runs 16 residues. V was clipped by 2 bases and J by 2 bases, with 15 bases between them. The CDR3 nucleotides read TGTGCCATCAGTGAGACCGGGAGCTTGGCTCAAGAGACCCAGTACTTC. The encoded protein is CAISETGSLAQETQYF.

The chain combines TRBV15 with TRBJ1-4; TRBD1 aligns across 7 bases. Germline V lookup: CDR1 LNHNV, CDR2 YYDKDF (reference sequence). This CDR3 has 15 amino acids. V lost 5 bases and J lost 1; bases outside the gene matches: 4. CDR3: CATSDRQGTNEKLFF. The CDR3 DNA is TGTGCCACCAGCGACCGACAGGGAACTAATGAAAAACTGTTTTTT. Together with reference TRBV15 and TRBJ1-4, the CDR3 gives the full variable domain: DAMVIQNPRYQVTQFGKPVTLSCSQTLNHNVMYWYQQKSSQAPKLLFHYYDKDFNNEADTPDNFQSRRPNTSFCFLDIRSPGLGDTAMYLCATSDRQGTNEKLFFGSGTQLSVL.

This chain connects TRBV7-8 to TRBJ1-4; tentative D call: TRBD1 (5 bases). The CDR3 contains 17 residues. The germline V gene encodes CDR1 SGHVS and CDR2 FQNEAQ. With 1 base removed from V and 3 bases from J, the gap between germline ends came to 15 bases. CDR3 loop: CASSLVAGSGPNEKLFF. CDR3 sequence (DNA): TGTGCCAGCAGCTTAGTGGCAGGGAGCGGGCCTAATGAAAAACTGTTTTTT.

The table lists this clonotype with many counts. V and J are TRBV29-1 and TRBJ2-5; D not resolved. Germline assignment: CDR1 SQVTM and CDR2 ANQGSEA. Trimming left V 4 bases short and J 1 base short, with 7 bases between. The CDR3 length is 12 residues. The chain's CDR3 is CSVGEIQETQYF. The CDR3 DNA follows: TGCAGCGTTGGAGAGATCCAAGAGACCCAGTACTTC.

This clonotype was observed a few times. CDR3 DNA sequence: TGCGCCAGCAGCCAAGTGACAGGGGATTCACCCCTCCACTTT. Residues: CASSQVTGDSPLHF. The chain has TRBV4-1 and TRBJ1-6; the match to TRBD1 covers 8 bases. The CDR3 loop spans 14 amino acids. Per germline, CDR1 MGHRA and CDR2 YSYEKL. With 1 base clipped from V and 8 bases from J, the junction kept 1 base outside the gene matches.

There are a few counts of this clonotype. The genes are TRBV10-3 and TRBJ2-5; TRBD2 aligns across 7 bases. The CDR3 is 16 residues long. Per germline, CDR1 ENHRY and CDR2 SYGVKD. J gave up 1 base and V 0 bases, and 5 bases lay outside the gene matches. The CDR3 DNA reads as TGTGCCATCAGTGAGTCAGGAGCGGGAAGCCAAGAGACCCAGTACTTC. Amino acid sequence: CAISESGAGSQETQYF.